A selection of T cell receptor beta chains follows, all from one sample in a study of blood T cell repertoires in COVID-19. Repertoires were generated with immunoSEQ multiplex PCR, while TCRdb's copy carries only in-frame clones and drops some. This sample has 130,000 to 150,000 clones, with around nine tenths found just once. The sample was peripheral blood. These receptors were taken from a woman in her thirties or forties with acute or convalescent COVID-19. CDR3s include the opening cysteine and the closing phenylalanine or tryptophan. D genes are given only for firm matches. Only part of the rows carry a size: once, few, many, or a class if the clone is expanded.

d_gene: NA
v_gene: TRBV7-8
j_gene: TRBJ2-1
abundance: NA
CDR3nt: TGTGCCAGCAGCTCACAGGGTTTCGGTGAGCAGTTCTTC
CDR3aa: CASSSQGFGEQFF

d_gene: TRBD2
v_gene: TRBV18
j_gene: TRBJ2-3
abundance: NA
CDR3nt: TGTGCCAGCTCACCCGAATTCCGGGACTACACAGATACGCAGTATTTT
CDR3aa: CASSPEFRDYTDTQYF

d_gene: NA
v_gene: TRBV5-1
j_gene: TRBJ1-5
abundance: NA
CDR3nt: TGCGCCAGCAGCTTGGATGCGGTCAGGGCAGGTTATCAGCCCCAGCATTTT
CDR3aa: CASSLDAVRAGYQPQHF

d_gene: NA
v_gene: TRBV12-3/TRBV12-4
j_gene: TRBJ1-2
abundance: NA
CDR3nt: TGTGCCAGCAGCTTCATGCAGGATGGCTACACCTTC
CDR3aa: CASSFMQDGYTF

d_gene: TRBD1
v_gene: TRBV3-1/TRBV3-2
j_gene: TRBJ2-5
abundance: NA
CDR3nt: TGTGCCAGCAGCCAAGCGGACAGGGGGCCGCAAGAGACCCAGTACTTC
CDR3aa: CASSQADRGPQETQYF

d_gene: NA
v_gene: TRBV18
j_gene: TRBJ1-4
abundance: NA
CDR3nt: TGTGCCAGCTCACCGCTCCTCGGCACAGGGTCTGAAAAACTGTTTTTT
CDR3aa: CASSPLLGTGSEKLFF

d_gene: TRBD1
v_gene: TRBV28
j_gene: TRBJ1-5
abundance: NA
CDR3nt: TGTGCCATTGACAGGGCGGCAGGCAATCAGCCCCAGCATTTT
CDR3aa: CAIDRAAGNQPQHF

d_gene: TRBD1
v_gene: TRBV4-1
j_gene: TRBJ2-7
abundance: NA
CDR3nt: TGCGCCAGCAGCCGTGCGACAGGGGGCCCCTACGAGCAGTACTTC
CDR3aa: CASSRATGGPYEQYF

d_gene: NA
v_gene: TRBV9
j_gene: TRBJ1-1
abundance: NA
CDR3nt: TGTGCCAGCAGCGTAGTGGGGGGGGGCGCGGGCACTGAAGCTTTCTTT
CDR3aa: CASSVVGGGAGTEAFF

d_gene: TRBD2
v_gene: TRBV25-1
j_gene: TRBJ2-1
abundance: NA
CDR3nt: TGTGCCAGCAGTGACAGATGGCGCGGGAGTTGGACGGATGAGCAGTTCTTC
CDR3aa: CASSDRWRGSWTDEQFF

d_gene: TRBD2
v_gene: TRBV7-8
j_gene: TRBJ2-7
abundance: few
CDR3nt: TGTGCCAGCAGCTTGGGACTAGCGGGAGTTAGGACCCCCTACGAGCAGTACTTC
CDR3aa: CASSLGLAGVRTPYEQYF